This TCR beta chain was sequenced during a study of blood T cell repertoires in COVID-19. Across the study: The analysed material was cDNA or gDNA that came from T cells, B-cell-depleted T cells, or PBMCs.

This table comes from immunoSEQ multiplex PCR, and its TCRdb copy is limited to in-frame clones, with some not included. The table records fewer than 90,000 clones, approximately 90% of them present only once. This clonotype was obtained from a man aged 55 to 70 with acute or convalescent COVID-19. The sample was peripheral blood.

CDR3 nucleotide sequence: TGTGCCAGCAGCGTAGTTGGCGGGGGTTACGAGCAGTACTTC. The encoded protein is CASSVVGGGYEQYF. The rearrangement joins TRBV9 to TRBJ2-7; 7 bases agree with TRBD2. The CDR3 runs 14 residues. Germline-derived CDR1 and CDR2 are SGDLS and YYNGEE. V was pared by 0 bases and J by 4 bases, with 4 bases of the junction left unmatched.